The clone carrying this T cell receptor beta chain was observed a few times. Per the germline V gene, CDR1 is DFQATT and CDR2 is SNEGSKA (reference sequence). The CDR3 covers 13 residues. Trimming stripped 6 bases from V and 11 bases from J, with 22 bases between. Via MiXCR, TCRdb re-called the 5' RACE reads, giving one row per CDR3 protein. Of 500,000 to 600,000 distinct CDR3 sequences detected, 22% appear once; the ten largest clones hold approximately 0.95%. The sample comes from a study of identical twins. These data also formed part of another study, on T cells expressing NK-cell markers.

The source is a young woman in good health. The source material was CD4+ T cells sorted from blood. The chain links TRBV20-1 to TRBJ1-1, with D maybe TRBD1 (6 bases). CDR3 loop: CSAGGVSGEGAFF. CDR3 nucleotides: TGCAGTGCAGGGGGGGTCAGTGGAGAGGGGGCTTTCTTT.